The 9 T cell receptor beta chains reported below all come from one sample, sequenced in a study of T cell repertoires in cytomegalovirus infection. From the reads, TCRdb called clonotypes with MiXCR, one entry per CDR3 protein. The sample has about 740,000 distinct CDR3 sequences, about 40% seen once. The source material was PBMCs. The receptors stem from a human donor in good health (CMV status not recorded). Some clones in this sample may be carry-over from other donors' samples.

This clonotype was detected only a few times. This chain connects TRBV6-2 or TRBV6-3 to TRBJ2-3; 7 nucleotides agree with TRBD2. The CDR3 runs 19 residues. The junction had 16 bases not matched to a gene; V was cut back by 3 bases and J by 1 base. Looked up from germline, CDR1 is MNHEY and CDR2 is SVGEGT. CDR3 coding DNA: TGTGCCAGCAGTTATCTCGCGGGAGAGTCCTCAACGGGCACAGATACGCAGTATTTT. Its translation is CASSYLAGESSTGTDTQYF.

The rearrangement uses TRBV6-1 and TRBJ1-5; no reliable D call. V lost 4 bases to trimming and J lost 6 bases, with 10 bases between them. The CDR3 is made up of 13 amino acids. Germline CDR1 reads MNHNS; CDR2 reads SASEGT. In DNA form, the CDR3 reads TGTGCCAGCAGTGCACGACCTACTCAGCCCCAGCATTTT. As protein: CASSARPTQPQHF.

The rearrangement uses TRBV29-1 and TRBJ2-4; D unresolved. The CDR3 totals 13 residues. V was cut by 5 bases and J by 0 bases, with 8 bases left in between. Germline V gene sequence: CDR1 SQVTM, CDR2 ANQGSEA. The CDR3, as DNA: TGCAGCGTTCGGACGGTAGCCAAAAACATTCAGTACTTC. This translates into CSVRTVAKNIQYF.

The V and J genes are TRBV10-3 and TRBJ2-3; a weak D match, TRBD2 (6 bases). CDR3 length: 16 residues. Germline V gene data show CDR1 as ENHRY and CDR2 as SYGVKD. Trimming took off 8 bases at V and 1 base at J, with 19 bases between the two ends. The CDR3 here is CAIARGGLDGTDTQYF. DNA of the CDR3: TGTGCCATCGCTCGGGGAGGCCTTGACGGCACAGATACGCAGTATTTT.

The chain carries TRBV7-9 and TRBJ1-2; 7 positions match TRBD1. With 5 bases clipped from V and 2 bases from J, the junction kept 17 bases outside the gene matches. CDR1 and CDR2 (germline): SEHNR, FQNEAQ (reference sequence). This CDR3 has 18 residues. In DNA, the CDR3 is TGTGCCAGCAGCCGACCCCGACAGGGAAGAGTAACGAACTATGGCTACACCTTC. Amino acids: CASSRPRQGRVTNYGYTF.

This clonotype was counted a few times. An end of the junction differs from the germline gene, which may be a read error. The CDR3 DNA reads as TGTGCCAGCAGCCAGCCGGGACTGGACGTTGCCTCTGGAAACACCATATATTTT. Translated: CASSQPGLDVASGNTIYF. This rearrangement joins TRBV4-1 to TRBJ1-3, with D possibly TRBD1 on 5 matching bases. The germline gives CDR1 MGHRA, CDR2 YSYEKL. This CDR3 comprises 18 residues.

This chain connects TRBV7-8 to TRBJ2-1, with 10 bases that match TRBD2. CDR1 and CDR2 from the germline V gene are SGHVS and FQNEAQ. Trimming removed 5 bases from V and 12 bases from J; junction bases left unmatched: 19. The CDR3 has 17 amino acids. CDR3 region: CASSPSAGTSVRVGQFF. In DNA, the CDR3 is TGTGCCAGCAGCCCCTCGGCGGGGACTAGCGTCCGAGTTGGGCAGTTCTTC.

The V call is TRBV6-8, the J call TRBJ2-1; perhaps D is TRBD1 or TRBD2 (5 bases each). V lost 8 bases and J lost 0, with 14 bases in between. The CDR3 length is 15 residues. Germline V gene sequence: CDR1 MNHGY, CDR2 SAAAGT. CDR3 sequence: CASRHSGGSYNEQFF. The CDR3 region has the DNA TGTGCCAGCCGACATAGTGGGGGCTCCTACAATGAGCAGTTCTTC.

V is TRBV12-3 or TRBV12-4 and J is TRBJ2-1; the D gene could be TRBD1 or TRBD2 (6 bases each). This CDR3 has 12 residues. V was trimmed by 6 bases and J by 15 bases, leaving 18 bases between them. The CDR3 bases are TGTGCCAGCAGCTCCCGGGGGCTTACATGGTTCTTC. This gives the protein CASSSRGLTWFF.